The clone carrying this T cell receptor (beta chain) was recorded many times. Antigen: not known. The CDR3 end falls 3 residues outside the read, so it is completed with the germline J gene. Libraries were prepared by immunoSEQ multiplex PCR; TCRdb keeps only in-frame clonotypes and omits some of them. The data show about 39,000 clones, with none appearing a single time. The CDR3 extends over 13 amino acids. CDR1 is MDHEN, CDR2 SYDVKM, per germline. Trimming left V 7 bases short and J 5 bases short, with 9 bases between. This specimen comes from a study of T cell clonality in common variable immunodeficiency. Whole-study findings and limits: Fewer deletions and N-nucleotide insertions were reportedly seen in common variable immunodeficiency TCR beta sequences.

Each donor provided about 5 to 9 ml of heparinized whole blood. The receptor was isolated from a person aged 18 to 70 in good health. The V gene is TRBV28, the J gene TRBJ1-6; tentative D call: TRBD1 (5 bases). The source material was peripheral blood mononuclear cells. The sequenced part of the CDR3 DNA is TGTGCCAGCAAGGACATACATAATTCACCC. Encoded protein: CASKDIHNSP. The entire CDR3 reads CASKDIHNSPLHF.